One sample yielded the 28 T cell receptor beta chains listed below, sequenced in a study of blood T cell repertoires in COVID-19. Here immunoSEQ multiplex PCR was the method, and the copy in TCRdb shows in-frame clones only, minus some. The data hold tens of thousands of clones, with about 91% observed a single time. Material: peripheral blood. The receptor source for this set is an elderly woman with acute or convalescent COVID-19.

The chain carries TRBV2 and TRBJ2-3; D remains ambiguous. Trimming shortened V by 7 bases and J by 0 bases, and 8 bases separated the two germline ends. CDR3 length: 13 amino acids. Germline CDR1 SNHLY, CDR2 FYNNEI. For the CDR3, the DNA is TGTGCCAGCATTACATCTAGCACAGATACGCAGTATTTT. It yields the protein CASITSSTDTQYF.

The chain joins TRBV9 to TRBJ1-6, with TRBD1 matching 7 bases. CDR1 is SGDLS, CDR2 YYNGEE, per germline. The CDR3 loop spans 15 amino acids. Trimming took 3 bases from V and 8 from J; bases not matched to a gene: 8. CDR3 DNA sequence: TGTGCCAGCAGCGCGGAGGGGGCCATGGATTCACCCCTCCACTTT. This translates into CASSAEGAMDSPLHF. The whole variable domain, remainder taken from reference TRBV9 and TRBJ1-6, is DSGVTQTPKHLITATGQRVTLRCSPRSGDLSVYWYQQSLDQGLQFLIQYYNGEERAKGNILERFSAQQFPDLHSELNLSSLELGDSALYFCASSAEGAMDSPLHFGNGTRLTVT.

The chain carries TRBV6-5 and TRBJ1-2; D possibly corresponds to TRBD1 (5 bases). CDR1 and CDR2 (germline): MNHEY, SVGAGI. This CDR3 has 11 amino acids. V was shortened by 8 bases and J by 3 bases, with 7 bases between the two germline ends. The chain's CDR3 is CASRRDYGYTF. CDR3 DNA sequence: TGTGCCAGCCGCAGGGACTATGGCTACACCTTC.

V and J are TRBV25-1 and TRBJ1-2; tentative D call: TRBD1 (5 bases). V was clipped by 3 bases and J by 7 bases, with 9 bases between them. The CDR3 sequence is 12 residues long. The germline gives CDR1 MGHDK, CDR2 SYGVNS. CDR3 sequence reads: CASSEAGLGYTF. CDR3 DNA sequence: TGTGCCAGCAGTGAGGCAGGGCTTGGCTACACCTTC.

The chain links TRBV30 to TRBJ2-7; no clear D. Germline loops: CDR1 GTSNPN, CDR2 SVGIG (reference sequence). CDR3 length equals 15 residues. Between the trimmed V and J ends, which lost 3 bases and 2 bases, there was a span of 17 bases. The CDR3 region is CAWSRTSGSTYEQYF. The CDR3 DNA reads TGTGCCTGGAGCCGAACCTCCGGGTCTACCTACGAGCAGTACTTC. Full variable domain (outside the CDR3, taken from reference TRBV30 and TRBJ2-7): SQTIHQWPATLVQPVGSPLSLECTVEGTSNPNLYWYRQAAGRGLQLLFYSVGIGQISSEVPQNLSASRPQDRQFILSSKKLLLSDSGFYLCAWSRTSGSTYEQYFGPGTRLTVT.

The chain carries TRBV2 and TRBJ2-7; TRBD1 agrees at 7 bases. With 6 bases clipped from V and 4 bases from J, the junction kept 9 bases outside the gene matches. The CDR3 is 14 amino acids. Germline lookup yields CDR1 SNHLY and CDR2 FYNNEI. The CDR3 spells CASSRDRSFYEQYF. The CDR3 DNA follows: TGTGCCAGCAGCCGGGACAGATCTTTTTACGAGCAGTACTTC.

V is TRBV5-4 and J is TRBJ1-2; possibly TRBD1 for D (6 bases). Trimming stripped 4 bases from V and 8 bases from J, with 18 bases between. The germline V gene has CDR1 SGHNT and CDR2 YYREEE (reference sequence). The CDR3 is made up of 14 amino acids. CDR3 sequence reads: CASSPGTGIGGYTF. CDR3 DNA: TGTGCCAGCAGCCCCGGAACAGGGATAGGGGGCTACACCTTC. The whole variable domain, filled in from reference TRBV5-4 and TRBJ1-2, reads ETGVTQSPTHLIKTRGQQVTLRCSSQSGHNTVSWYQQALGQGPQFIFQYYREEENGRGNFPPRFSGLQFPNYSSELNVNALELDDSALYLCASSPGTGIGGYTFGSGTRLTVV.

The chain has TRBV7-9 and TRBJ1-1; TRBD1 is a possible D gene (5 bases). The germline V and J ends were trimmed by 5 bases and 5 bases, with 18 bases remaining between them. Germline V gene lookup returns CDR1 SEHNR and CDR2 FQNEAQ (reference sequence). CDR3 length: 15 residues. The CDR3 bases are TGTGCCAGCAGCACACGTGTCACGGGGGGGACTGAAGCTTTCTTT. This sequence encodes CASSTRVTGGTEAFF.

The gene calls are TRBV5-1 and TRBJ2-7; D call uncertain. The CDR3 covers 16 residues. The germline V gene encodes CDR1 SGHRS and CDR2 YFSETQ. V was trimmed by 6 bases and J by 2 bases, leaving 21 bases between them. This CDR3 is CASTPASTVGPYEQYF. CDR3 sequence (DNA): TGCGCCAGCACTCCTGCCTCCACTGTCGGTCCCTACGAGCAGTACTTC. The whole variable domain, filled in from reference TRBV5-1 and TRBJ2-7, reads KAGVTQTPRYLIKTRGQQVTLSCSPISGHRSVSWYQQTPGQGLQFLFEYFSETQRNKGNFPGRFSGRQFSNSRSEMNVSTLELGDSALYLCASTPASTVGPYEQYFGPGTRLTVT.

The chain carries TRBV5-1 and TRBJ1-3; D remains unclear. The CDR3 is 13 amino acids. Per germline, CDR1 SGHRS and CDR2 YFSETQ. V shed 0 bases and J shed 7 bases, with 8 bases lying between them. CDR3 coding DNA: TGCGCCAGCAGCTTGGACGGAGGGAACACCATATATTTT. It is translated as CASSLDGGNTIYF. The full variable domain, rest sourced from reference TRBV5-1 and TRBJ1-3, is KAGVTQTPRYLIKTRGQQVTLSCSPISGHRSVSWYQQTPGQGLQFLFEYFSETQRNKGNFPGRFSGRQFSNSRSEMNVSTLELGDSALYLCASSLDGGNTIYFGEGSWLTVV.

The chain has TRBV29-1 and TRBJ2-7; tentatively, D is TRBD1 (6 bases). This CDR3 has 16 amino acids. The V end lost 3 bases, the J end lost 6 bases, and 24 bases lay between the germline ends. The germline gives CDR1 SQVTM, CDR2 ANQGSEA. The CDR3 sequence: CSVEGRGSTPSGEQYF. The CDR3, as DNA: TGCAGCGTTGAGGGTAGGGGGAGTACCCCCTCGGGCGAGCAGTACTTC.

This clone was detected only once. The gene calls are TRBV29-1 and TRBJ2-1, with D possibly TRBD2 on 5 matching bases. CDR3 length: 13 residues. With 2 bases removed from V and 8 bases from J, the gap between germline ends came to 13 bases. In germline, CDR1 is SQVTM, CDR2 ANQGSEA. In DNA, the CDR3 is TGCAGCGTTGAACCTGGCCTCGGGGATGAGCAGTTCTTC. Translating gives CSVEPGLGDEQFF.

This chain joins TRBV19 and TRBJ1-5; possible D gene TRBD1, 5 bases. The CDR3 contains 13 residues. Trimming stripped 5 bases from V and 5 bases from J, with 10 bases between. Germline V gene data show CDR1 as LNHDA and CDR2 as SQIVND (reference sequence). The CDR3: CASSRQQYQPQHF. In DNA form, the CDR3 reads TGTGCCAGTAGTCGACAGCAGTATCAGCCCCAGCATTTT.

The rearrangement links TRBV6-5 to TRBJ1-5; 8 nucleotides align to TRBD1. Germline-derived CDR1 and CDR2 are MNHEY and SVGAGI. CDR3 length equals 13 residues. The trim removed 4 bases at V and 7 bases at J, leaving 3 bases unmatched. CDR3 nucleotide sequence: TGTGCCAGCAGTTTCAGGGGGCAACAGCCCCAGCATTTT. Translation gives CASSFRGQQPQHF.

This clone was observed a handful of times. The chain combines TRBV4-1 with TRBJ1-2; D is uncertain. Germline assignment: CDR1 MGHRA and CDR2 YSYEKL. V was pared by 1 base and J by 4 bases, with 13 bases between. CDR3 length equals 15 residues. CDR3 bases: TGCGCCAGCAGCCAAGTACCCGGAGGCTTCTATGGCTACACCTTC. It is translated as CASSQVPGGFYGYTF.

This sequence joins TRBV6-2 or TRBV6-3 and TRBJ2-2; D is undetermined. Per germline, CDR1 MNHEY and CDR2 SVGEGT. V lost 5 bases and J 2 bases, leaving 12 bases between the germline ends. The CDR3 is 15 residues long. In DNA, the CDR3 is TGTGCCAGCAGTCCGCTAAGAATAAACACCGGGGAGCTGTTTTTT. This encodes CASSPLRINTGELFF.

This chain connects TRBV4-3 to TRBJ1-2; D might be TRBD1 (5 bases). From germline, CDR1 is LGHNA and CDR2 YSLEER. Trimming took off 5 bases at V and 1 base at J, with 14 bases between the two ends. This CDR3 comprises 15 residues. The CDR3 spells CASSTTGQGNYGYTF. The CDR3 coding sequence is TGCGCCAGCAGCACTACTGGCCAGGGTAACTATGGCTACACCTTC.

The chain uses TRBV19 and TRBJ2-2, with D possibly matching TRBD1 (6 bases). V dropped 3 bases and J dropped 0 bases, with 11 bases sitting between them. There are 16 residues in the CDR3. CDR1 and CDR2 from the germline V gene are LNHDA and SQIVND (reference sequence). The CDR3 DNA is TGTGCCAGTAGTATGCAGGGGAACGCGAACACCGGGGAGCTGTTTTTT. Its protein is CASSMQGNANTGELFF. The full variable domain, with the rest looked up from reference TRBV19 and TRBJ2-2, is DGGITQSPKYLFRKEGQNVTLSCEQNLNHDAMYWYRQDPGQGLRLIYYSQIVNDFQKGDIAEGYSVSREKKESFPLTVTSAQKNPTAFYLCASSMQGNANTGELFFGEGSRLTVL.

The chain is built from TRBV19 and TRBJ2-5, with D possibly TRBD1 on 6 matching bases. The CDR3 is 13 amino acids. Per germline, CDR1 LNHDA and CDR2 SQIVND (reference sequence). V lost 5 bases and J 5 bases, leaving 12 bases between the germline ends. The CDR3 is CASSSQGSETQYF. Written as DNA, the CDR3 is TGTGCCAGTAGTTCCCAGGGGAGTGAGACCCAGTACTTC.

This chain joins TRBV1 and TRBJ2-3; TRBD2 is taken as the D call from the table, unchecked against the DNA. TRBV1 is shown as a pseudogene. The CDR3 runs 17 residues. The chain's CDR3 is CTSSQELAGGLVDTQYF. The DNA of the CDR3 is TGCACCAGCAGCCAAGAGTTGGCGGGGGGGCTTGTAGATACGCAGTATTTT.

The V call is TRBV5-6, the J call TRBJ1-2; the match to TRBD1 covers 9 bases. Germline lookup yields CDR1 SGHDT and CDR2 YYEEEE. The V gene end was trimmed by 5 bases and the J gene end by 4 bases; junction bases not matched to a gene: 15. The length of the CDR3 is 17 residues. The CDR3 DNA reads TGTGCCAGCAGGGCCGGGACAGGGCGTCGACTTGGCTATGGCTACACCTTC. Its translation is CASRAGTGRRLGYGYTF.

CDR3 amino acids: CASSRATYEQYF. In DNA form, the CDR3 reads TGTGCCAGCAGCAGGGCCACCTACGAGCAGTACTTC. The chain links TRBV6-5 to TRBJ2-7; D perhaps matches TRBD1 (5 bases). Germline V lookup: CDR1 MNHEY, CDR2 SVGAGI. Trimming shortened V by 6 bases and J by 2 bases, and 8 bases separated the two germline ends. This CDR3 is built from 12 residues.

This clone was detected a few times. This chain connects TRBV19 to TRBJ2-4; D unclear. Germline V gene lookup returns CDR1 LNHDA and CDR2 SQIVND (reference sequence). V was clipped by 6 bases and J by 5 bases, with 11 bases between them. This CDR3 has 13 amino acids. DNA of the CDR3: TGTGCCAGTAGACCGACATATGAAAACATTCAGTACTTC. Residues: CASRPTYENIQYF.

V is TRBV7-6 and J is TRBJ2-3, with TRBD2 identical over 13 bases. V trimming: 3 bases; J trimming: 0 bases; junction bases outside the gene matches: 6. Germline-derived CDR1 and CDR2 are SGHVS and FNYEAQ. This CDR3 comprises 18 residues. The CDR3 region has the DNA TGTGCCAGCAGCTTCCTGACTAGCGGGGGGATTAGCACAGATACGCAGTATTTT. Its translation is CASSFLTSGGISTDTQYF.

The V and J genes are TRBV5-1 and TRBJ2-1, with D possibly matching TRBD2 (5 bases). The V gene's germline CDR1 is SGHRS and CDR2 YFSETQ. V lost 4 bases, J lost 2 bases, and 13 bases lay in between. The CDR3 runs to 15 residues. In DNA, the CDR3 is TGCGCCAGCAGCCTTGGAGCGGCCGCCTACAATGAGCAGTTCTTC. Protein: CASSLGAAAYNEQFF.

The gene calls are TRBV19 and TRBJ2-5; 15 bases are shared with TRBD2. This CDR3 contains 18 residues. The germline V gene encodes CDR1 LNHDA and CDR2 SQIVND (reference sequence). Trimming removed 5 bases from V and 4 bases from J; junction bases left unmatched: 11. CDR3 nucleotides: TGTGCCAGTAGTGCTCCCAGGACTAGCGGGAGGGCCAGAGAGACCCAGTACTTC. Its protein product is CASSAPRTSGRARETQYF. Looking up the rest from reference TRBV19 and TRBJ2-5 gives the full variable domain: DGGITQSPKYLFRKEGQNVTLSCEQNLNHDAMYWYRQDPGQGLRLIYYSQIVNDFQKGDIAEGYSVSREKKESFPLTVTSAQKNPTAFYLCASSAPRTSGRARETQYFGPGTRLLVL.

The CDR3 DNA reads TGTGCCAGCAGCTTCGCCGGGACAGGGGGGACAGATACGCAGTATTTT. Translated, it gives CASSFAGTGGTDTQYF. The chain joins TRBV11-3 to TRBJ2-3, with TRBD1 matching over 11 bases. V lost 3 bases to trimming and J lost 3 bases; unmatched junction nucleotides: 5. This CDR3 is 16 amino acids long. Per the germline V gene, CDR1 is SGHNT and CDR2 is YENEEA.

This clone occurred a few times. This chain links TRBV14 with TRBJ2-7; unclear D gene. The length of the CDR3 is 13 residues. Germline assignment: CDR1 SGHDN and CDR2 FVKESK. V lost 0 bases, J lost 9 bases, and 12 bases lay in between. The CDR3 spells CASSQDRGGAQYF. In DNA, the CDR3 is TGTGCCAGCAGCCAAGATCGAGGTGGCGCGCAGTACTTC.